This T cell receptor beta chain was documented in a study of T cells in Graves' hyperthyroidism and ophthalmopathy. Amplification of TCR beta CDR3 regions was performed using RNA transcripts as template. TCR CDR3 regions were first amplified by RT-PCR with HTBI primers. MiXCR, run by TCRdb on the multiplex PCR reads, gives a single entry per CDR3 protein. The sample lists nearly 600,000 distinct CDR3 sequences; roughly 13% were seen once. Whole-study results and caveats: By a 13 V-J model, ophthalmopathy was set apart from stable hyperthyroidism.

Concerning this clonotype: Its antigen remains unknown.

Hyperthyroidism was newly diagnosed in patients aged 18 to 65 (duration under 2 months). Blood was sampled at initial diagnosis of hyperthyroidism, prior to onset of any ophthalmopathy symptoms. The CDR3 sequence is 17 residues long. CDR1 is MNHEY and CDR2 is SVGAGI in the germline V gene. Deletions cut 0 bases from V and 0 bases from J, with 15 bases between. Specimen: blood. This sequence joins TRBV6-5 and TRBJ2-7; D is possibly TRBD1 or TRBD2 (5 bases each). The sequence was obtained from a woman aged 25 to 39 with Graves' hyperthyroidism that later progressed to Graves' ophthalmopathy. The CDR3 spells CASSYSSGTSSSYEQYF. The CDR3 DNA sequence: TGTGCCAGCAGTTACTCATCGGGGACCTCCAGCTCCTACGAGCAGTACTTC.